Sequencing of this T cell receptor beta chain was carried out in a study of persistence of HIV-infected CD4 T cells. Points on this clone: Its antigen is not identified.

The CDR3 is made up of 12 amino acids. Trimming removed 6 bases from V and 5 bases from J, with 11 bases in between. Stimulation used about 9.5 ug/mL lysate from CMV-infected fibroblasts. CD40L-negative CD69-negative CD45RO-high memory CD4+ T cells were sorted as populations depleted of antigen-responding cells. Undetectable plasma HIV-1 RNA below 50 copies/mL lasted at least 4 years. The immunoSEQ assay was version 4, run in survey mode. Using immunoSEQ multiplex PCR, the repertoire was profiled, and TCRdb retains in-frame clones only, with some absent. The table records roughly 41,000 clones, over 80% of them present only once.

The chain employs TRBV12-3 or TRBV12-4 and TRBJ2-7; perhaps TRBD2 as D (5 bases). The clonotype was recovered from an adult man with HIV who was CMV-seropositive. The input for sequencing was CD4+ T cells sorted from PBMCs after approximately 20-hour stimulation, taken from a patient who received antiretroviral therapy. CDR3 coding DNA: TGTGCCAGCAGCCGGACTCGTCACGAGCAGTACTTC. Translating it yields CASSRTRHEQYF.